This T cell receptor (beta chain) emerged from a study of blood T cell repertoires in COVID-19. Study overall: Nucleic acid was either cDNA or gDNA, and it came from T cells, B-cell-depleted T cells, or PBMCs.

Per the original data handling: For nucleated cells, counts were estimated from reference gene primer amplification. Sequencing used immunoSEQ multiplex PCR; TCRdb keeps in-frame clones, though not all of them. V and J calls and clone size are given by that table; D and trimming were obtained from the DNA. Of fewer than 200,000 clones listed, 85% to 90% were seen once; the top ten hold roughly an eighth. Germline assignment: CDR1 SEHNR and CDR2 FQNEAQ (reference sequence). The CDR3 loop spans 15 amino acids. Unmatched junction bases numbered 6, after V lost 5 bases and J lost 3 bases. V is TRBV7-9 and J is TRBJ2-2; the match to TRBD1 covers 7 bases. The receptor was derived from a woman aged 70-85 years with COVID-19, enrolled during active disease. The source material was peripheral blood. Written as DNA, the CDR3 is TGTGCCAGCAGCAGAGGAACAGGGGACACCGGGGAGCTGTTTTTT. This gives the protein CASSRGTGDTGELFF. The full variable domain, rest sourced from reference TRBV7-9 and TRBJ2-2, is DTGVSQNPRHKITKRGQNVTFRCDPISEHNRLYWYRQTLGQGPEFLTYFQNEAQLEKSRLLSDRFSAERPKGSFSTLEIQRTEQGDSAMYLCASSRGTGDTGELFFGEGSRLTVL.